This entry concerns a single T cell receptor (beta chain). Its target is not known. The ends lost 5 bases at V and 8 bases at J; junction bases unmatched: 6. Germline lookup yields CDR1 SGHVS and CDR2 FQNEAQ. There are 15 residues in the CDR3. The data were taken from a study of metastatic and nonmetastatic thyroid tumors. As for the study in general: A comparison of repertoires was made across blood and tumor or nodule tissue from malignant and benign thyroid patients. Notes on the study in general: Significantly greater TCR beta diversity was reportedly found in malignant thyroid tumors than in benign nodules (in blood and tumor).

How the authors handled the data: To classify distant metastasis in papillary thyroid cancer, a model was built from CDR3 differences across clinicopathological groups. MiXCR reprocessed the PCR reads for TCRdb. What appears here as the V and J calls and clone size reflects TCRdb's work, not the paper's. The sample carries around 13,000 clones, less than 25% recorded once. Ahead of thyroid surgery, no patient had received treatment of any kind. The clonotype comes from a female donor with papillary thyroid cancer or a benign thyroid nodule (not recorded which). Some clones in this sample may be carry-over from other donors' samples. Material: blood. This sequence joins TRBV7-8 and TRBJ1-6; 10 nucleotides line up with TRBD1. The CDR3 is CASSLRDRGDSPLHF. The CDR3 DNA follows: TGTGCCAGCAGCCTCCGGGACAGGGGAGATTCACCCCTCCACTTT.